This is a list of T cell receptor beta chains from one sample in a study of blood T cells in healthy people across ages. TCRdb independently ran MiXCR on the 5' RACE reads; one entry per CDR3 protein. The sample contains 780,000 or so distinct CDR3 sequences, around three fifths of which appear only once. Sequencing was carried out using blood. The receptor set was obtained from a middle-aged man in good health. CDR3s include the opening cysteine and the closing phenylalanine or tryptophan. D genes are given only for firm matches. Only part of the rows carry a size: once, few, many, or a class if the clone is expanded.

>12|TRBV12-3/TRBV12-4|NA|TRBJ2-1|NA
TGTGCCAGCAGGATGACAGGTGATGAGCAGTTCTTC
CASRMTGDEQFF
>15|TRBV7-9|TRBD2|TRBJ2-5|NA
TGTGCCAGCAGCCACCCGTTGGGAGGGACAGAGACCCAGTACTTC
CASSHPLGGTETQYF
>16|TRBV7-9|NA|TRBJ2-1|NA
TGTGCCAGCAGCCCACCGTTGGGGGTCTCCTACAATGAGCAGTTCTTC
CASSPPLGVSYNEQFF
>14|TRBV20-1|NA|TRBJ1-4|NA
TGCAGTGCTAGAGATGGTCAGTTTAATGAAAAACTGTTTTTT
CSARDGQFNEKLFF
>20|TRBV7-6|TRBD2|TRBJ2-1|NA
TGTGCCAGCAGCTTAGAGATATGGGGACTAGCGGAGTATCCCGAGGATGAGCAGTTCTTC
CASSLEIWGLAEYPEDEQFF
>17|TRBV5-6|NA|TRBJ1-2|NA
TGTGCCAGCAGCCTAGTACGCGGGGTAATGATGCTGGATGGCTACACCTTC
CASSLVRGVMMLDGYTF
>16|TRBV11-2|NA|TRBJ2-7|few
TGTGCCAGCAGCCCGAGTGGGGGGGCGCCATCCTACGAGCAGTACTTC
CASSPSGGAPSYEQYF
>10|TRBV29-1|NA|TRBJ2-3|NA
TGCAGCGTCTATGCGGGTACGCAGTATTTT
CSVYAGTQYF
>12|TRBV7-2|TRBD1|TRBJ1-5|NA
TGTGCCAGCAGCTCTAGACAGGGACCCATGCATTTT
CASSSRQGPMHF
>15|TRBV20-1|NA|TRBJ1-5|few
TGCAGTGCCGTCGGTGTAGTCCATGGCAATCAGCCCCAGCATTTT
CSAVGVVHGNQPQHF
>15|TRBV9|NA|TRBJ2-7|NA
TGTGCCGGCAGCGTAGGTGGAGAACCCTCCTACGAGCAGTACTTC
CAGSVGGEPSYEQYF
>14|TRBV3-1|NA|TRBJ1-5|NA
TGTGCCAGCAGCCAGTTCTATAGCAATCAGCCCCAGCATTTT
CASSQFYSNQPQHF
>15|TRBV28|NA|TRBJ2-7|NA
TGTGCCAGCAGTTGGGGGCAGGGAACCTACTACGAGCAGTACTTC
CASSWGQGTYYEQYF
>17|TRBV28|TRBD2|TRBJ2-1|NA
TGTGCCAGCAGTTCCTGGTATAGCGGGAGTAACCACAATGAGCAGTTCTTC
CASSSWYSGSNHNEQFF
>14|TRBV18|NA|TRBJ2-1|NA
TGTGCCAGCTCACCATACCAGGACGCGAATGAGCAGTTCTTC
CASSPYQDANEQFF
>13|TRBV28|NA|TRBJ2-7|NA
TGTGCCAGCAGCCCAGGAGTCTTCGACGAGCAGTACTTC
CASSPGVFDEQYF
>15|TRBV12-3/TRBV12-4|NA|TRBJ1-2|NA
TGTGCCAGCAGTTTTGGTATCCAGGCGGACTATGGCTACACCTTC
CASSFGIQADYGYTF
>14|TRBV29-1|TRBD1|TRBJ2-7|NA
TGCAGCGTCTCCGGGACAGCCGGCTCCTACGAGCAGTACTTC
CSVSGTAGSYEQYF
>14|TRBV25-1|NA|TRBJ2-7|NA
TGTGCCAGCAGTGAGTTTGGGGAATCCTACGAGCAGTACTTC
CASSEFGESYEQYF
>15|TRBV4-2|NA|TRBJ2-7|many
TGTGCCAGCAGCCAAGTCCAGGGTAGCGACTACGAGCAGTACTTC
CASSQVQGSDYEQYF
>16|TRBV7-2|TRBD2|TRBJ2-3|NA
TGTGCCAGCAGCTTTACTAGCGGGGGGGCGCGGGATACGCAGTATTTT
CASSFTSGGARDTQYF
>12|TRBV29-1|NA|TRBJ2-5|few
TGCAGCGTTGGATCACTCACAGAGACCCAGTACTTC
CSVGSLTETQYF
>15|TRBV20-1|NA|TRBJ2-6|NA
TGCAGTGCTAGAGGAGGCAGGGCCGGGGCCAACGTCCTGACTTTC
CSARGGRAGANVLTF
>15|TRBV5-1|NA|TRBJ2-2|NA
TGCGCCAGCAGCTCGATGAATGGACAATCCGGGGAGCTGTTTTTT
CASSSMNGQSGELFF
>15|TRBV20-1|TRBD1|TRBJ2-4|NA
TGCAGTGCTCACGACAGGGGACTAGCCAAAAACATTCAGTACTTC
CSAHDRGLAKNIQYF
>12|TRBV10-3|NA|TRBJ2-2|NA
TGTGCCATCAGTGACAGGGACGGGGAGCTGTTTTTT
CAISDRDGELFF
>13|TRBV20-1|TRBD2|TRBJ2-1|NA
TGCAGTGCTCCGACTAGCGGGGGCCCCAAGCAGTTCTTC
CSAPTSGGPKQFF
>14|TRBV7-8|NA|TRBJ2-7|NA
TGTGCCAGCAGCTTAGAAGCAGGTCCCTACGAGCAGTACTTC
CASSLEAGPYEQYF
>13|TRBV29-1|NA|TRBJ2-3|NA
TGCAGCGTTGATCGGGGAGGAAAAGATACGCAGTATTTT
CSVDRGGKDTQYF
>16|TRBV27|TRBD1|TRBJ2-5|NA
TGTGCCAGCAGCCTGGACAGGGTTCGTCCCCAAGAGACCCAGTACTTC
CASSLDRVRPQETQYF
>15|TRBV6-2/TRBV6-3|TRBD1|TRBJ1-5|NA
TGTGCCAGCAGAGCTGGACAGGGCAGCAATCAGCCCCAGCATTTT
CASRAGQGSNQPQHF
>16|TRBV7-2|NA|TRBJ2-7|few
TGTGCCAGCAGCGAAACCATTAGGGCTCACTCCTACGAGCAGTACTTC
CASSETIRAHSYEQYF
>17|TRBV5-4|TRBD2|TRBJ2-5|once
TGTGCCAGCAGCTTGGGAACCTTAGCGGGAGATCGGGAGACCCAGTACTTC
CASSLGTLAGDRETQYF
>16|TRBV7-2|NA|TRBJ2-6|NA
TGTGCCAGCAGGTTTCGAGGGGGGGCTGGGGCCAACGTCCTGACTTTC
CASRFRGGAGANVLTF
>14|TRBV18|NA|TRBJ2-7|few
TGTGCCAGCTCACCGGAGGGGGTGTTCTACGAGCAGTACTTC
CASSPEGVFYEQYF
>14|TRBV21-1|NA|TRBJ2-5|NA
TGTGCTGACCGGACAGGGGGTAACGAAGAGACCCAGTACTTC
CADRTGGNEETQYF
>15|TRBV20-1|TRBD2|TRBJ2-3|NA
TGCAGTGCTACTGGACTAGCGGGAGCTTTAGATACGCAGTATTTT
CSATGLAGALDTQYF
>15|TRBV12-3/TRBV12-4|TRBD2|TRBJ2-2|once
TGTGCCAGCGGACTTAGCGGGAGGGCTGCCGGGGAGCTGTTTTTT
CASGLSGRAAGELFF
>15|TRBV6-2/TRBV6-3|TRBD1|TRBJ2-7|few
TGTGCCAGCAGACCCCGGACAGGGGCAGGCTACGAGCAGTACTTC
CASRPRTGAGYEQYF
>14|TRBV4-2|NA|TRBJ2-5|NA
TGTGCCAGCAGCCAAGGGCACCTCCAAGAGACCCAGTACTTC
CASSQGHLQETQYF
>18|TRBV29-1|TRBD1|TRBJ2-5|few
TGCAGCGTTGTCATTCCGGAGGCAGGGACAGGGATTCGAGAGACCCAGTACTTC
CSVVIPEAGTGIRETQYF
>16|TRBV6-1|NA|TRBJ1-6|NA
TGTGCCAGCAGTGAATACGCGAGGCCAGATAATTCACCCCTCCACTTT
CASSEYARPDNSPLHF
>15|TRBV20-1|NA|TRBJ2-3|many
TGCAGTGCTAGAGGAAGGGGGGTAGGCACAGATACGCAGTATTTT
CSARGRGVGTDTQYF
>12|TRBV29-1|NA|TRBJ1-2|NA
TGCAGCGTTGAGGCGTCCGACTATGGCTACACCTTC
CSVEASDYGYTF
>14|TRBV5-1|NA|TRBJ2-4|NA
TGCGCCAGCAGCTTCTTTTGGGGGGTAGACATTCAGTACTTC
CASSFFWGVDIQYF
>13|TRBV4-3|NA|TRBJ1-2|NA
TGCGCCAGCAGCCAATACCGGGCTTCTGGCTACACCTTC
CASSQYRASGYTF
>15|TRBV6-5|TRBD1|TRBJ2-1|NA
TGTGCCAGCAGTTACGGGGGACAGGGGGGAAATGAGCAGTTCTTC
CASSYGGQGGNEQFF
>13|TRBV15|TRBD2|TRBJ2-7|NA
TGTGCCACCAAAGGAGCGGGAGCCTACGAGCAGTACTTC
CATKGAGAYEQYF
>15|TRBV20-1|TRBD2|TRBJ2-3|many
TGCAGTGCTAGAGAAGGACTAGCGGGACAGGGTACGCAGTATTTT
CSAREGLAGQGTQYF
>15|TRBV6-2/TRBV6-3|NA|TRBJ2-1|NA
TGTGCCAGCAGTTCACTAGTAGGAGTCTACAATGAGCAGTTCTTC
CASSSLVGVYNEQFF
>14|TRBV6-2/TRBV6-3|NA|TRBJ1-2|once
TGTGCCAGCACCCGAGGACAGCAAGCTAGTGGCTACACCTTC
CASTRGQQASGYTF
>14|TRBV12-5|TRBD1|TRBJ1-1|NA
TGTGCTAGTAGATACAGGGGCGAGAACACTGAAGCTTTCTTT
CASRYRGENTEAFF
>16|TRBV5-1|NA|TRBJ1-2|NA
TGCGCCAGCAGCTTGGGTAAACAGGGAGCTAACTATGGCTACACCTTC
CASSLGKQGANYGYTF
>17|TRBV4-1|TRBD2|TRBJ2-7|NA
TGCGCCAGCAGCCAAGAGACCGGGACTAGCAGGATTTACGAGCAGTACTTC
CASSQETGTSRIYEQYF
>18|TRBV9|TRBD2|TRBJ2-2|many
TGTGCCAGCAGCTACTACTCATCGGGCGGGAGGGGCACCGGGGAGCTGTTTTTT
CASSYYSSGGRGTGELFF
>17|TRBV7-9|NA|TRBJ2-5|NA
TGTGCCAGCAGCCCCCCCCCGTTAAGAGGGGCCGGGGAGACCCAGTACTTC
CASSPPPLRGAGETQYF
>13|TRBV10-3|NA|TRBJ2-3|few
TGTGCCACGCGGAGGCAGGACACAGATACGCAGTATTTT
CATRRQDTDTQYF
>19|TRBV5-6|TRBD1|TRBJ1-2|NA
TGTGCCAGCAGCTTGGTATCGGGCAGGGGGAATCTACTCGGCTATGGCTACACCTTC
CASSLVSGRGNLLGYGYTF